The rows below give T cell receptor beta chains drawn from one sample of a study of blood T cell repertoires in COVID-19. Using immunoSEQ multiplex PCR, the repertoire was profiled, and TCRdb retains in-frame clones only, with some absent. This sample has over 45,000 clones, with around 83% found just once. The sequenced material came from peripheral blood. The receptor source for this set is a man aged 60 to 75 with active COVID-19. CDR3s leave out the opening cysteine and the closing phenylalanine or tryptophan.

v_call	j_call	cdr3_aa
TRBV19	TRBJ1-6	ASNPTPGHYNSPLH
TRBV27	TRBJ2-2	ASSFYPGELF
TRBV4-2	TRBJ2-5	ASGGEGRTQY
TRBV7-8	TRBJ1-2	ASSRSTDPRGYT
TRBV5-1	TRBJ2-1	ASNPGDRTTNEQF
TRBV24-1	TRBJ2-2	ATSDLIGDTLNTGELF
TRBV7-3	TRBJ2-5	ASTSTTQETQY
TRBV13	TRBJ2-1	ASSLLAGAEQF
TRBV18	TRBJ1-1	ASSFGGGTITEAF
TRBV5-1	TRBJ1-1	ASSVGDRGISNTEAF
TRBV27	TRBJ1-5	ASSAAPRQPQH
TRBV18	TRBJ1-4	ASSPGATNEKLF
TRBV12-5	TRBJ2-3	ASGLGTTSSTDTQY
TRBV3-1/TRBV3-2	TRBJ1-6	ASSLWEADNSPLH
TRBV7-9	TRBJ2-3	ASSLAIAGARTDTQY
TRBV9	TRBJ1-5	ASSGRGSGNQPQH
TRBV7-8	TRBJ2-7	ASSLGQGINHEQY
TRBV7-8	TRBJ2-3	ASSLDERSTDTQY
TRBV3-1/TRBV3-2	TRBJ1-1	ASSQVLTGSFRNTEAF
TRBV6-1	TRBJ2-7	ASSEDVRSYEQY
TRBV29-1	TRBJ2-6	SVDEGTFEAGANVLT
TRBV25-1	TRBJ2-2	ASSVRTGELF
TRBV18	TRBJ1-1	ASSPQAGTEAF
TRBV2	TRBJ2-7	ASSLWTGDYEQY
TRBV11-3	TRBJ1-2	ASSLDGLPT
TRBV4-1	TRBJ2-7	ASSQGNEQY
TRBV6-4	TRBJ2-1	ASSAWTSGRYEQF
TRBV19	TRBJ1-1	ASSPRQGGTEAF
TRBV19	TRBJ2-1	ASSIDIASYNEQF
TRBV3-1/TRBV3-2	TRBJ1-4	ASSPRQEGIANEKLF
TRBV9	TRBJ2-7	ASSASGTGGAEQY
TRBV7-9	TRBJ2-3	ASSSTPGQTSTDTQY
TRBV5-1	TRBJ2-3	ASSLGLVGSTDTQY
TRBV5-5	TRBJ1-2	ASSRGQGNYGYT
TRBV28	TRBJ2-1	ASSTRTSGRYHEQF
TRBV4-1	TRBJ1-2	ASSLSRTGDFYGYT
TRBV5-5	TRBJ1-4	ASSLDRGGEKLF
TRBV6-5	TRBJ1-5	ASSRQGLSNQPQH
TRBV7-2	TRBJ2-5	ASSLFRVGETQY
TRBV7-9	TRBJ1-1	ASSLNQGNTEAF
TRBV4-2	TRBJ2-7	ASSQVGNRGRTYEQY
TRBV7-2	TRBJ2-1	ASSLGLINEQF
TRBV5-8	TRBJ2-3	ASSRLADLTDTQY
TRBV6-6	TRBJ2-5	ASTFLQGLETQY